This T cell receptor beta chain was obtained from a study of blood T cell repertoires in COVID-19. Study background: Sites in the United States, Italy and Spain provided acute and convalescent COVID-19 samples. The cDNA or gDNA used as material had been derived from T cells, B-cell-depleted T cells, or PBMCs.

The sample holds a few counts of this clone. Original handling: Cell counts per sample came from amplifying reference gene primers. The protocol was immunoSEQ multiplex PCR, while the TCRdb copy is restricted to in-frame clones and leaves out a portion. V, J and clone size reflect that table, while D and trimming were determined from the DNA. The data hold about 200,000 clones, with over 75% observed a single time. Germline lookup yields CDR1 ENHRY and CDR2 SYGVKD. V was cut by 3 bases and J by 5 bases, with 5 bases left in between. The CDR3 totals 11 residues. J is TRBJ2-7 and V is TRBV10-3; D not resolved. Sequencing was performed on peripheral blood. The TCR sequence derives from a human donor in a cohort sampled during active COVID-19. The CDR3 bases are TGTGCCATCAGTGACCCTCACGAGCAGTACTTC. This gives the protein CAISDPHEQYF.